In this sample, the clone carrying this T cell receptor (beta chain) turned up many times. Its specificity is not known. These data originate in a study of Graves' ophthalmopathy and Graves' hyperthyroidism. From RNA, the CDR3 regions of TCR beta chains were amplified and sequenced. Second-round multiplex PCR came after a first-round RT-PCR that employed HTBI primers. TCRdb fed the multiplex PCR reads into MiXCR, producing one record per CDR3 protein. This sample yields around 1.1 million distinct CDR3 sequences, of which 35% to 40% are seen a single time; roughly 10% belongs to the top ten. Study-wide results and limits: The majority of expanded thyroid clonotypes above 0.001 frequency also occurred in blood. Ophthalmopathy and stable hyperthyroidism were discriminated by a 13-signature model, with around 88% sensitivity and under 84% specificity.

The CDR3 is 14 residues long. Per germline, CDR1 LGHNA and CDR2 YSLEER. V was shortened by 0 bases and J by 4 bases, with 7 bases between the two germline ends. A diagnosis was made from clinical symptoms together with serum thyroxine, TRAb, thyroid ultrasound and orbital computed tomography. The source material was peripheral blood or thyroid tissue (not recorded which). The clonotype comes from an adult man with Graves' hyperthyroidism. The gene calls are TRBV4-3 and TRBJ1-5; no firm D call. CDR3 sequence reads: CASSQDRANQPQHF. The CDR3 bases are TGCGCCAGCAGCCAAGATAGGGCGAATCAGCCCCAGCATTTT.